This T cell receptor (beta chain) was sequenced in a study of CD8 T cells in ankylosing spondylitis. This clonotype was seen repeatedly, ten times or more. TCRdb called the 5' RACE reads again in MiXCR, with one record for every CDR3 protein. The sample lists roughly 220,000 distinct CDR3 sequences, under 12% occurring once. V shed 5 bases and J 2 bases; nucleotides not matched to a gene: 6. CDR3 size: 15 residues. This clonotype was sampled from a male donor with ankylosing spondylitis or in good health (not recorded which). The genes are TRBV12-3 or TRBV12-4 and TRBJ1-5; 7 bases are shared with TRBD1. Specimen: blood, either unsorted or a sorted T cell fraction (not recorded which). The CDR3 protein is CASSVQGTRNQPQHF. CDR3 DNA sequence: TGTGCCAGCAGTGTACAGGGGACTCGCAATCAGCCCCAGCATTTT.